This passage covers 29 T cell receptor beta chains from one sample sequenced in a study of T cell responses to AZD1222 COVID-19 vaccine. Repertoires were generated with immunoSEQ multiplex PCR, while TCRdb's copy carries only in-frame clones and drops some. The sample yields about 83,000 clones, 75% to 95% seen once. Sequences were derived from peripheral blood, sampled on day 0 of MenACWY control vaccination. Receptor source: an adult in good health.

This rearrangement joins TRBV19 to TRBJ1-2; D unresolved. The germline gives CDR1 LNHDA, CDR2 SQIVND (reference sequence). The CDR3 has 17 amino acids. V lost 2 bases to trimming and J lost 0 bases, with 16 bases between them. The CDR3 DNA reads TGTGCCAGTAGTATATATTCCTCCGCGGCAGCTAACTATGGCTACACCTTC. Translating gives CASSIYSSAAANYGYTF.

V gene TRBV7-9 combines with J gene TRBJ2-7, with D hard to call. Germline CDR1 SEHNR, CDR2 FQNEAQ (reference sequence). V lost 5 bases, J lost 3 bases, and 14 bases lay in between. The CDR3 contains 14 residues. CDR3 coding DNA: TGTGCCAGCAGCCGGTCGGAATTCGACTACGAGCAGTACTTC. It translates to CASSRSEFDYEQYF.

The CDR3 DNA is TGTGCCAGCAGTCCATCCCTCGAAGGGCTACAAGAGACCCAGTACTTC. Its translation: CASSPSLEGLQETQYF. This rearrangement joins TRBV27 to TRBJ2-5; no firm D call. This CDR3 contains 16 residues. Trimming removed 5 bases from V and 2 bases from J, with 18 bases in between. The germline V gene has CDR1 MNHEY and CDR2 SMNVEV (reference sequence).

The chain couples TRBV28 to TRBJ1-2, with no clear D. CDR1 is MDHEN, CDR2 SYDVKM, per germline. The CDR3 is made up of 14 amino acids. V was cut by 10 bases and J by 4 bases, with 19 bases left in between. The CDR3 DNA follows: TGTGCCACCTTTGGCCCATGGCCCCTCTATGGCTACACCTTC. It yields the protein CATFGPWPLYGYTF.

The rearrangement links TRBV19 to TRBJ1-5, with D tentatively TRBD1 (5 bases). V lost 7 bases and J lost 7, with 20 bases in between. Germline V gene sequence: CDR1 LNHDA, CDR2 SQIVND (reference sequence). There are 15 residues in the CDR3. The CDR3 bases are TGTGCCAGTACCTCCCGGGTCGAGAGGGGACAGCCCCAGCATTTT. Residues: CASTSRVERGQPQHF.

This clone was picked up a small number of times. This rearrangement joins TRBV6-5 to TRBJ1-1, with D perhaps matching TRBD1 (5 bases). The germline V gene encodes CDR1 MNHEY and CDR2 SVGAGI. Trimming shortened V by 4 bases and J by 3 bases, and 9 bases separated the two germline ends. The CDR3 consists of 13 residues. The chain's CDR3 is CASSWGTDTEAFF. Here the CDR3 DNA reads TGTGCCAGCAGTTGGGGCACGGACACTGAAGCTTTCTTT.

The chain links TRBV30 to TRBJ1-6; D is perhaps TRBD1 (5 bases). This CDR3 is built from 15 residues. CDR1 is GTSNPN, CDR2 SVGIG, per germline (reference sequence). Trimming cost V 0 bases and J 9 bases, with 15 bases left between them. The CDR3 reads CAWSVLVGQGSPLHF. In DNA form, the CDR3 reads TGTGCCTGGAGTGTACTAGTCGGGCAGGGTTCACCCCTCCACTTT.

J is TRBJ1-2 and V is TRBV7-9; TRBD1 matches 9 bases. The CDR3 is made up of 14 amino acids. Germline V gene sequence: CDR1 SEHNR, CDR2 FQNEAQ (reference sequence). J was trimmed by 4 bases and V by 5 bases; bases with no gene match: 5. The chain's CDR3 is CASSPQGATYGYTF. The CDR3 nucleotides are TGTGCCAGCAGCCCACAGGGGGCGACCTATGGCTACACCTTC.

The chain couples TRBV30 to TRBJ2-7; 8 nucleotides line up with TRBD2. CDR1 and CDR2 from the germline V gene are GTSNPN and SVGIG (reference sequence). V lost 0 bases and J lost 3; bases outside the gene matches: 1. The CDR3 runs 13 residues. The CDR3 DNA follows: TGTGCCTGGAGTGTAGCGGGAGTCTACGAGCAGTACTTC. Its translation is CAWSVAGVYEQYF.

J is TRBJ2-7 and V is TRBV5-5; no clear D gene. This CDR3 comprises 13 residues. Germline loops: CDR1 SGHKS, CDR2 YYEKEE (reference sequence). The V and J ends lost 0 bases and 3 bases respectively, with 7 bases between them. The CDR3 nucleotides are TGTGCCAGCAGCTTGGACAAATACTACGAGCAGTACTTC. Amino acids: CASSLDKYYEQYF.

The chain couples TRBV5-4 to TRBJ1-4; maybe TRBD1 (5 bases). With 3 bases removed from V and 7 bases from J, the gap between germline ends came to 16 bases. Germline CDR1 reads SGHNT; CDR2 reads YYREEE (reference sequence). This CDR3 comprises 15 residues. The CDR3 protein is CASSSRGRKGEKLFF. CDR3 nucleotide sequence: TGTGCCAGCAGCTCGCGGGGACGGAAGGGTGAAAAACTGTTTTTT.

The chain links TRBV5-1 to TRBJ1-1; D unresolved. Trimming removed 2 bases at V and 2 bases at J, with 7 bases between. The CDR3 is made up of 13 amino acids. CDR1 SGHRS and CDR2 YFSETQ come from the germline V gene. As DNA, the CDR3 is TGCGCCAGCAGCTTCGATAGCAACACTGAAGCTTTCTTT. Translating gives CASSFDSNTEAFF.

This clone turned up a few times. V gene TRBV5-4 combines with J gene TRBJ2-2; D gene uncertain. This CDR3 spans 14 amino acids. V lost 0 bases and J 1 base, leaving 4 bases between the germline ends. Germline V gene data show CDR1 as SGHNT and CDR2 as YYREEE (reference sequence). The CDR3 DNA follows: TGTGCCAGCAGCTTGGGGCAGAACACCGGGGAGCTGTTTTTT. Its protein product is CASSLGQNTGELFF.

V is TRBV3-1 (or the pseudogene TRBV3-2) and J is TRBJ2-5; tentative D call: TRBD2 (6 bases). Germline loops: CDR1 LGHDT, CDR2 YNNKEL (reference sequence). V lost 1 base, J lost 5 bases, and 20 bases lay in between. This CDR3 contains 17 residues. The CDR3 reads CASSQGGAGSWAETQYF. DNA of the CDR3: TGTGCCAGCAGCCAAGGAGGAGCCGGGAGCTGGGCGGAGACCCAGTACTTC.

The chain links TRBV5-1 to TRBJ2-7, with D perhaps TRBD1 (5 bases). The CDR3 is made up of 14 amino acids. Germline CDR1 reads SGHRS; CDR2 reads YFSETQ. V was clipped by 0 bases and J by 1 base, with 8 bases between them. The CDR3 DNA reads as TGCGCCAGCAGCTTGGTGGCAGGGTCCTACGAGCAGTACTTC. This encodes CASSLVAGSYEQYF. The full variable domain, rest sourced from reference TRBV5-1 and TRBJ2-7, is KAGVTQTPRYLIKTRGQQVTLSCSPISGHRSVSWYQQTPGQGLQFLFEYFSETQRNKGNFPGRFSGRQFSNSRSEMNVSTLELGDSALYLCASSLVAGSYEQYFGPGTRLTVT.

This clone was observed a handful of times. The gene calls are TRBV11-2 and TRBJ2-2, with D unresolved. Trimming removed 0 bases at V and 2 bases at J, with 4 bases between. The V gene's germline CDR1 is SGHAT and CDR2 FQNNGV. The CDR3 has 14 amino acids. CDR3 nucleotides: TGTGCCAGCAGCTTAGAGATCAACACCGGGGAGCTGTTTTTT. It encodes CASSLEINTGELFF.

V and J are TRBV11-3 and TRBJ2-4, with 9 bases aligning to TRBD2. The CDR3 runs to 19 residues. The V gene end was trimmed by 0 bases and the J gene end by 0 bases; junction bases not matched to a gene: 9. Germline CDR1 and CDR2: SGHNT and YENEEA. This CDR3 reads CASSLDYTSGLLAKNIQYF. CDR3 DNA sequence: TGTGCCAGCAGCTTAGATTATACTAGCGGGTTACTAGCCAAAAACATTCAGTACTTC.

The chain couples TRBV28 to TRBJ2-7; D remains ambiguous. Trimming took 8 bases from V and 3 from J, leaving 11 bases between them. From germline, CDR1 is MDHEN and CDR2 SYDVKM. The CDR3 is made up of 12 amino acids. CDR3 protein: CASRVGNYEQYF. Written as DNA, the CDR3 is TGTGCCAGCCGGGTGGGGAACTACGAGCAGTACTTC.

The rearrangement links TRBV5-1 to TRBJ2-3; 11 bases fit TRBD2. The J segment lost 2 bases and the V segment lost 1 base, leaving 6 bases of the junction unmatched. From germline, CDR1 is SGHRS and CDR2 YFSETQ. The CDR3 runs 17 residues. CDR3 DNA sequence: TGCGCCAGCAGCTTGCTCCCGACTAGCGGGAACACAGATACGCAGTATTTT. This codes for CASSLLPTSGNTDTQYF.

CDR3 sequence: CASSLFGSGFYNEQFF. In DNA form, the CDR3 reads TGTGCCAGCAGCTTGTTTGGTAGCGGGTTTTACAATGAGCAGTTCTTC. J is TRBJ2-1 and V is TRBV5-4; 7 nucleotides align to TRBD2. CDR3 length: 16 amino acids. V dropped 1 base and J dropped 4; count of bases not matched to a gene: 8. Germline assignment: CDR1 SGHNT and CDR2 YYREEE (reference sequence).

The CDR3 nucleotides read TGCGCCAGCAGTAAGGACCAGTGGGACTACAATGAGCAGTTCTTC. It specifies CASSKDQWDYNEQFF. The rearrangement joins TRBV10-2 to TRBJ2-1; D is uncertain. The CDR3 contains 15 residues. Germline CDR1 and CDR2: WSHSY and SAAADI. Trimming removed 5 bases from V and 3 bases from J, with 14 bases in between.

This chain connects TRBV15 to TRBJ2-5; D uncertain. The CDR3 is 15 amino acids. Trimming shortened V by 0 bases and J by 2 bases, and 10 bases separated the two germline ends. Per the germline V gene, CDR1 is LNHNV and CDR2 is YYDKDF (reference sequence). In nucleotides, the CDR3 is TGTGCCACCAGCAGAGATCTTCAACTACAAGAGACCCAGTACTTC. Translating it yields CATSRDLQLQETQYF.

The chain joins TRBV27 to TRBJ2-7; no definite D call. This CDR3 is 11 amino acids long. V gave up 10 bases and J gave up 2 bases, with 9 bases separating them. Germline values: CDR1 MNHEY, CDR2 SMNVEV (reference sequence). CDR3 loop: CATGDPYEQYF. DNA of the CDR3: TGTGCCACGGGTGACCCCTACGAGCAGTACTTC.

The chain joins TRBV4-3 to TRBJ2-1, with TRBD2 matching over 7 bases. The CDR3 is 17 residues long. The junction had 15 bases not matched to a gene; V was cut back by 1 base and J by 9 bases. Germline CDR1 and CDR2: LGHNA and YSLEER. CDR3 residues: CASSQVAVGGGVSEQFF. The DNA of the CDR3 is TGCGCCAGCAGCCAAGTGGCGGTGGGGGGGGGAGTCTCTGAGCAGTTCTTC.

The J gene is TRBJ1-4, the V gene TRBV19; D is uncertain. CDR1 and CDR2 (germline): LNHDA, SQIVND (reference sequence). Trimming took off 2 bases at V and 11 bases at J, with 9 bases between the two ends. CDR3 length: 12 residues. The CDR3: CASSITGEKLFF. The CDR3 nucleotides are TGTGCCAGTAGTATAACCGGGGAGAAACTGTTTTTT.

The chain uses TRBV27 and TRBJ1-3; D perhaps matches TRBD1 (6 bases). The CDR3 has 15 residues. Looked up from germline, CDR1 is MNHEY and CDR2 is SMNVEV (reference sequence). The ends were cut back, 4 bases at V and 0 bases at J, with 10 bases in the middle. CDR3 sequence (DNA): TGTGCCAGCAGTTCCAGGGGAACCTCTGGAAACACCATATATTTT. It yields the protein CASSSRGTSGNTIYF.

The V gene is TRBV5-1, the J gene TRBJ1-5; D is possibly TRBD1 (5 bases). CDR3 length: 15 residues. Looked up from germline, CDR1 is SGHRS and CDR2 is YFSETQ. The ends were cut back, 6 bases at V and 4 bases at J, with 17 bases in the middle. CDR3 sequence reads: CASKSEGSGNQPQHF. The CDR3, as DNA: TGCGCCAGCAAAAGCGAGGGGTCTGGAAATCAGCCCCAGCATTTT.

This chain links TRBV30 with TRBJ2-5; 11 bases map to TRBD2. CDR3 length: 17 residues. Germline assignment: CDR1 GTSNPN and CDR2 SVGIG (reference sequence). The junction had 16 bases not matched to a gene; V was cut back by 5 bases and J by 5 bases. The CDR3 here is CAWRPWGTSGSRETQYF. The DNA for the CDR3 is TGTGCCTGGCGCCCCTGGGGCACTAGCGGGAGTAGGGAGACCCAGTACTTC.

This clone was counted between two and nine times. This chain uses TRBV2 with TRBJ2-1, with 11 bases that match TRBD2. Germline V gives CDR1 SNHLY, CDR2 FYNNEI. This CDR3 region has 13 residues. The junction had 3 bases not matched to a gene; V was cut back by 8 bases and J by 6 bases. This CDR3 is CASGLAGLNEQFF. The CDR3 nucleotides are TGTGCCAGCGGACTAGCGGGCCTCAATGAGCAGTTCTTC.